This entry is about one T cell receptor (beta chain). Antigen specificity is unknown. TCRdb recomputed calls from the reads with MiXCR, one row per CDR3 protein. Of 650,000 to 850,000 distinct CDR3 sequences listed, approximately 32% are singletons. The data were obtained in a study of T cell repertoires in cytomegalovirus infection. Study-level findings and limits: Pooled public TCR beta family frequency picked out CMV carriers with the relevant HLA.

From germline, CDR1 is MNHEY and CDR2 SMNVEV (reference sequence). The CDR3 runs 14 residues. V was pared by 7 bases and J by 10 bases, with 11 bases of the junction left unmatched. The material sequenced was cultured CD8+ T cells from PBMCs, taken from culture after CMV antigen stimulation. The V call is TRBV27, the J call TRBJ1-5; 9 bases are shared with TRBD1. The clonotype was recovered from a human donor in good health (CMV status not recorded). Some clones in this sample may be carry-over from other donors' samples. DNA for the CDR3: TGTGCCAGCACCCTGACAGGGGGAGGAAAACCCCAGCATTTT. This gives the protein CASTLTGGGKPQHF.